This entry is about one T cell receptor (beta chain). Antigen: not known. The data derive from a study of OX40 agonist ivuxolimab in advanced cancers. Across the whole study: It was ivuxolimab, an agonistic anti-OX40 (CD134) antibody, that patients were treated with.

Looked up from germline, CDR1 is SGHDN and CDR2 is FVKESK. Trimming pared 0 bases from V and 5 bases from J, leaving 13 bases between. This CDR3 comprises 15 residues. Study results and caveats: Relative to CD4+, CD8+ T cells held more expanded clones on average.

Clones were read by immunoSEQ multiplex PCR, and TCRdb kept only the in-frame ones, dropping some. This sample has 70,000 to 85,000 clones; over 80% occur once, and the top ten carry approximately 6%. Sequencing was performed on CD4+ or CD8+ T cells sorted from blood, taken in a trial of the OX40 agonist ivuxolimab. The TCR was taken from an adult with an advanced solid tumor such as melanoma, head and neck, liver or kidney cancer. The J gene is TRBJ1-2, the V gene TRBV14; no reliable D call. This chain's CDR3 is CASSQDRLRFYGYTF. The CDR3 bases are TGTGCCAGCAGCCAAGATCGTTTAAGGTTTTATGGCTACACCTTC.